This TCR beta chain appears in the sequencing data of a study of T-cell memory formation after mild COVID-19. This clonotype showed up just once. The germline V gene encodes CDR1 LNHDA and CDR2 SQIVND (reference sequence). The CDR3 totals 15 residues. The V and J ends lost 3 bases and 3 bases respectively, with 11 bases between them. TCRdb processed the 5' RACE reads anew with MiXCR; each CDR3 protein has one entry. The sample carries some 130,000 distinct CDR3 sequences, more than 15% recorded once. The clonotype comes from an adult woman who had mild COVID-19 (a few samples of this study predate the infection). Cell type and time point are not known. Sequenced material: PBMCs or a T cell subset sorted from them (not recorded which). V usage is TRBV19 and J usage is TRBJ2-2; D is uncertain. CDR3: CASSILGPDTGELFF. In DNA, the CDR3 is TGTGCCAGTAGTATCTTGGGTCCGGACACCGGGGAGCTGTTTTTT.